Described below is a single T cell receptor beta chain sequence and its context. The data originate from a study of blood T cell repertoires in COVID-19. Libraries were prepared by immunoSEQ multiplex PCR; TCRdb keeps only in-frame clonotypes and omits some of them. The sample consists of around 340,000 clones, roughly 90% of them appearing once. The CDR3 runs to 11 residues. The V end was cut by 10 bases, the J end by 1 base, with 7 bases between. From germline, CDR1 is ENHRY and CDR2 SYGVKD. J is TRBJ2-5 and V is TRBV10-3; D call uncertain. The sample was peripheral blood. The clonotype was recovered from a woman aged 60 to 75 with COVID-19, enrolled during active disease. DNA for the CDR3: TGTGCCACCCTATCCCAAGAGACCCAGTACTTC. Translation: CATLSQETQYF.